Shown below are 9 T cell receptor beta chains from a single sample sequenced in a study of blood T cell repertoires in COVID-19. Measured with immunoSEQ multiplex PCR; TCRdb has only the in-frame clones, and not every one. The repertoire holds under 450,000 clones, with roughly 77% as singletons. The sample taken for sequencing was peripheral blood. The source is a human donor with acute or convalescent COVID-19. The donor label of this sample is uncertain.

This rearrangement joins TRBV21-1 to TRBJ1-1. TRBV21-1 is a recognized pseudogene. This CDR3 is 17 amino acids long. CDR3 region: CASSKPGSREMNTEAFF. DNA of the CDR3: TGTGCCAGCAGCAAACCGGGTTCGAGAGAGATGAACACTGAAGCTTTCTTT.

V and J are TRBV6-5 and TRBJ1-4, with TRBD1 matching 7 bases. This CDR3 is built from 15 residues. The germline CDR1 and CDR2 sequences are MNHEY and SVGAGI. V lost 5 bases, J lost 4 bases, and 7 bases stayed unmatched. The CDR3 here is CASSRQTGLNEKLFF. For the CDR3, the DNA is TGTGCCAGCAGTAGACAGACAGGGCTTAATGAAAAACTGTTTTTT.

J is TRBJ2-3 and V is TRBV10-3; 9 positions agree with TRBD1. With 6 bases clipped from V and 5 bases from J, the junction kept 9 bases outside the gene matches. CDR1 ENHRY and CDR2 SYGVKD come from the germline V gene. The CDR3 has 15 residues. The CDR3 region is CAISDPGQGKDTQYF. CDR3 in DNA: TGTGCCATCAGCGATCCGGGACAGGGAAAAGATACGCAGTATTTT.

This clone was counted only a few times. The chain joins TRBV5-1 to TRBJ1-2; 9 nucleotides agree with TRBD1. This CDR3 spans 15 amino acids. V shed 0 bases and J 8 bases; nucleotides not matched to a gene: 8. Looked up from germline, CDR1 is SGHRS and CDR2 is YFSETQ. The CDR3 DNA is TGCGCCAGCAGCTTGGCGGGACAGGGTTTACAGGGCTACACCTTC. Translated: CASSLAGQGLQGYTF.

V is TRBV29-1 and J is TRBJ1-1, with D unclear. Germline V gene data show CDR1 as SQVTM and CDR2 as ANQGSEA. V dropped 7 bases and J dropped 1 base, with 7 bases sitting between them. The CDR3 is 11 residues long. The CDR3 DNA reads as TGCAGCGGTCAGGAGAACACTGAAGCTTTCTTT. This codes for CSGQENTEAFF. The full variable domain, with the rest looked up from reference TRBV29-1 and TRBJ1-1, is SAVISQKPSRDICQRGTSLTIQCQVDSQVTMMFWYRQQPGQSLTLIATANQGSEATYESGFVIDKFPISRPNLTFSTLTVSNMSPEDSSIYLCSGQENTEAFFGQGTRLTVV.

In its sample, this clone was seen once. The chain has TRBV10-2 and TRBJ1-5; D gene uncertain. The CDR3 extends over 14 amino acids. V lost 2 bases and J lost 6, with 11 bases in between. The germline V gene has CDR1 WSHSY and CDR2 SAAADI. CDR3 amino acids: CASSETLPSQPQHF. The CDR3 bases are TGCGCCAGCAGTGAGACCTTGCCCAGTCAGCCCCAGCATTTT.

The chain has TRBV27 and TRBJ1-2, with 8 bases matching TRBD1. The CDR3 totals 16 residues. V lost 6 bases to trimming and J lost 5 bases; unmatched junction nucleotides: 14. CDR1 MNHEY and CDR2 SMNVEV come from the germline V gene (reference sequence). CDR3 residues: CASSHLGAGGWYGYTF. CDR3 DNA sequence: TGTGCCAGCAGCCATTTGGGGGCAGGGGGCTGGTATGGCTACACCTTC.

CDR3 nucleotide sequence: TGTGCCAGCAATATAGCGGGAGTTTACGAGCAGTACTTC. It specifies CASNIAGVYEQYF. The chain couples TRBV2 to TRBJ2-7, with 9 bases fitting TRBD2. CDR1 is SNHLY and CDR2 is FYNNEI in the germline V gene. This CDR3 has 13 residues. V lost 7 bases to trimming and J lost 4 bases; unmatched junction nucleotides: 5.

The chain has TRBV5-5 and TRBJ1-1; no firm D call. V gave up 0 bases and J gave up 2 bases, with 5 bases separating them. This CDR3 contains 13 residues. The germline V gene has CDR1 SGHKS and CDR2 YYEKEE (reference sequence). CDR3 amino acids: CASSLGTNTEAFF. DNA for the CDR3: TGTGCCAGCAGCTTGGGGACTAACACTGAAGCTTTCTTT.